Each of the 29 T cell receptor beta chains below was sequenced from the same sample in a study of Graves' ophthalmopathy and Graves' hyperthyroidism. RNA served as the template for amplifying TCR beta CDR3 regions. First-round RT-PCR employed HTBI primers, with a second-round multiplex PCR after it. Each CDR3 protein is one row after TCRdb ran MiXCR on the multiplex PCR reads. The data hold about 400,000 distinct CDR3 sequences, with around 17% observed a single time. Input material: peripheral blood. These TCRs come from a woman aged 18 to 35 with Graves' ophthalmopathy.

This clonotype was found many times. This chain joins TRBV4-2 and TRBJ2-2, with TRBD1 as a possible D gene (6 bases). This CDR3 is 15 amino acids long. The germline V gene encodes CDR1 LGHNA and CDR2 YNFKEQ. V shed 3 bases and J shed 1 base, with 9 bases lying between them. Written as DNA, the CDR3 is TGTGCCAGCAGCCATTCGGACAGGAACACCGGGGAGCTGTTTTTT. It codes for CASSHSDRNTGELFF.

The gene calls are TRBV5-1 and TRBJ2-7, with D unclear. This CDR3 is 14 amino acids long. Looked up from germline, CDR1 is SGHRS and CDR2 is YFSETQ. Trimming shortened V by 1 base and J by 5 bases, and 13 bases separated the two germline ends. CDR3 amino acids: CASSLQDLANEQYF. The CDR3 DNA is TGCGCCAGCAGCTTGCAGGATCTGGCGAACGAGCAGTACTTC.

This chain uses TRBV6-5 with TRBJ1-1, with D perhaps matching TRBD1 (6 bases). The CDR3 totals 17 residues. Germline loops: CDR1 MNHEY, CDR2 SVGAGI. Deletions cut 0 bases from V and 5 bases from J, with 19 bases between. Here the CDR3 DNA reads TGTGCCAGCAGTTACTCGCAGAACAGGGTGTCGAGTACTGAAGCTTTCTTT. As protein: CASSYSQNRVSSTEAFF.

This clonotype was seen at least ten times. This chain connects TRBV6-5 to TRBJ2-5; unclear D gene. There are 15 residues in the CDR3. The germline V and J ends were trimmed by 8 bases and 5 bases, with 21 bases remaining between them. Germline loops: CDR1 MNHEY, CDR2 SVGAGI. CDR3 bases: TGTGCCAGCCTACCCTCTCTTCGACTGAGGGAGACCCAGTACTTC. This translates into CASLPSLRLRETQYF.

In its sample, this clonotype was seen a few times. This chain uses TRBV6-2 or TRBV6-3 with TRBJ2-4, with 10 bases matching TRBD2. The V segment lost 6 bases and the J segment 6 bases; nucleotides outside the gene matches: 8. The germline gives CDR1 MNHEY, CDR2 SVGEGT. The CDR3 is 15 residues long. The CDR3 here is CASRDSGGTRNIQYF. The CDR3 nucleotides read TGTGCCAGCAGAGATAGCGGGGGGACGAGAAACATTCAGTACTTC.

V is TRBV12-3 or TRBV12-4 and J is TRBJ1-1; 8 bases are a match to TRBD1. The CDR3 spans 14 residues. The V segment lost 5 bases and the J segment 5 bases; nucleotides outside the gene matches: 7. CDR3 sequence (DNA): TGTGCCAGCAGTCAAACAGGGGGAGAGACTGAAGCTTTCTTT. It translates to CASSQTGGETEAFF.

This sequence joins TRBV29-1 and TRBJ1-1; D unresolved. The CDR3 totals 13 residues. Germline values: CDR1 SQVTM, CDR2 ANQGSEA. The germline V and J ends were trimmed by 5 bases and 0 bases, with 10 bases remaining between them. The CDR3 DNA sequence: TGCAGCGTTCGAGGGATAATGAACACTGAAGCTTTCTTT. This codes for CSVRGIMNTEAFF.

This rearrangement joins TRBV12-3 or TRBV12-4 to TRBJ2-7; D uncertain. Trimming took 6 bases from V and 7 from J, leaving 13 bases between them. The length of the CDR3 is 12 residues. CDR3 bases: TGTGCCAGCAGCACCGACCCCCGGGAGCAGTACTTC. Protein product: CASSTDPREQYF.

The chain carries TRBV30 and TRBJ2-7; 7 bases fit TRBD1. With V trimmed by 2 bases and J by 2 bases, 3 bases remained unmatched. CDR1 is GTSNPN, CDR2 SVGIG, per germline (reference sequence). The CDR3 runs 13 residues. The CDR3 region has the DNA TGTGCCTGGAGTCGGGACAGAGCCTACGAGCAGTACTTC. Translation gives CAWSRDRAYEQYF.

The rearrangement joins TRBV6-1 to TRBJ2-7; D possibly corresponds to TRBD2 (6 bases). This CDR3 comprises 14 residues. The V gene's germline CDR1 is MNHNS and CDR2 SASEGT. Trimming shortened V by 3 bases and J by 9 bases, and 18 bases separated the two germline ends. Here the CDR3 DNA reads TGTGCCAGCAGTGACGGCGCGGGACCTATCTTGCAGTACTTC. This encodes CASSDGAGPILQYF.

CDR3 amino acids: CASSSQRELYEQYF. CDR3 in DNA: TGTGCCAGCAGTAGCCAGCGGGAGCTCTACGAGCAGTACTTC. The chain joins TRBV6-2 or TRBV6-3 to TRBJ2-7, with 8 bases fitting TRBD2. V trimming: 5 bases; J trimming: 3 bases; junction bases outside the gene matches: 6. This CDR3 spans 14 amino acids. Germline V CDR1 and CDR2: MNHEY, SVGEGT.

This clonotype was seen repeatedly, ten times or more. The chain has TRBV28 and TRBJ1-3; 10 nucleotides match TRBD1. Trimming took 6 bases from V and 5 from J; bases not matched to a gene: 7. This CDR3 spans 15 amino acids. Germline V gene data show CDR1 as MDHEN and CDR2 as SYDVKM. This CDR3 is CASSIDRGQRNTIYF. CDR3 in DNA: TGTGCCAGCAGCATCGACAGGGGGCAAAGAAACACCATATATTTT.

Only a few counts were recorded for this clonotype. The rearrangement uses TRBV7-9 and TRBJ2-5; a weak D match, TRBD2 (5 bases). Per germline, CDR1 SEHNR and CDR2 FQNEAQ (reference sequence). This CDR3 comprises 11 residues. Between the trimmed V and J ends, which lost 11 bases and 0 bases, there was a span of 7 bases. The CDR3 coding sequence is TGTGCCGGAGGAAACCAAGAGACCCAGTACTTC. Translated: CAGGNQETQYF.

Ten or more counts support this clonotype. This sequence joins TRBV13 and TRBJ2-7; 7 nucleotides align to TRBD2. The junction had 11 bases not matched to a gene; V was cut back by 5 bases and J by 4 bases. Germline lookup yields CDR1 PRHDT and CDR2 FYEKMQ (reference sequence). The CDR3 loop spans 15 amino acids. The DNA for the CDR3 is TGTGCCAGCAGCCCCTGGGAGGGAGGAGGATACGAGCAGTACTTC. It translates to CASSPWEGGGYEQYF. Supplemented by reference TRBV13 and TRBJ2-7, the full variable domain reads AAGVIQSPRHLIKEKRETATLKCYPIPRHDTVYWYQQGPGQDPQFLISFYEKMQSDKGSIPDRFSAQQFSDYHSELNMSSLELGDSALYFCASSPWEGGGYEQYFGPGTRLTVT.

This clonotype was seen many times. The chain links TRBV6-2 or TRBV6-3 to TRBJ2-7; 10 positions agree with TRBD1. J was trimmed by 2 bases and V by 7 bases; bases with no gene match: 8. The CDR3 totals 15 residues. Germline V gene data show CDR1 as MNHEY and CDR2 as SVGEGT. The CDR3: CASTYRTGGAYEQYF. The CDR3 nucleotides read TGTGCCAGCACCTACCGGACAGGGGGAGCCTACGAGCAGTACTTC.

This clonotype was found many times. This chain links TRBV20-1 with TRBJ1-1, with no clear D. This CDR3 contains 13 residues. Germline CDR1 reads DFQATT; CDR2 reads SNEGSKA (reference sequence). V lost 7 bases and J 0 bases, leaving 12 bases between the germline ends. The chain's CDR3 is CSVSSLLNTEAFF. The CDR3 nucleotides are TGCAGTGTCAGCAGCTTATTGAACACTGAAGCTTTCTTT.

The genes are TRBV19 and TRBJ2-2, with D possibly being TRBD1 (6 bases). V shed 7 bases and J shed 5 bases, with 17 bases lying between them. Germline V gene sequence: CDR1 LNHDA, CDR2 SQIVND (reference sequence). The CDR3 consists of 15 residues. The CDR3, as DNA: TGTGCCAGTACCCTTAGGACAGTCTCAACCGGGGAGCTGTTTTTT. It yields the protein CASTLRTVSTGELFF. Full variable domain (remainder filled in from reference TRBV19 and TRBJ2-2): DGGITQSPKYLFRKEGQNVTLSCEQNLNHDAMYWYRQDPGQGLRLIYYSQIVNDFQKGDIAEGYSVSREKKESFPLTVTSAQKNPTAFYLCASTLRTVSTGELFFGEGSRLTVL.

This clonotype was found many times. The chain carries TRBV7-2 and TRBJ2-7; D unclear. Germline V gene sequence: CDR1 SGHTA, CDR2 FQGNSA. With 1 base removed from V and 3 bases from J, the gap between germline ends came to 7 bases. The CDR3 is 13 residues long. The CDR3 spells CASSLVVHYEQYF. Here the CDR3 DNA reads TGTGCCAGCAGCTTAGTAGTTCACTACGAGCAGTACTTC.

The chain recombines TRBV7-2 with TRBJ2-4, with D perhaps being TRBD1 or TRBD2 (5 bases each). The CDR3 contains 12 residues. Trimming stripped 5 bases from V and 5 bases from J, with 7 bases between. The germline V gene has CDR1 SGHTA and CDR2 FQGNSA. Written as DNA, the CDR3 is TGTGCCAGCAGCCGAGGGGAAAACATTCAGTACTTC. This gives the protein CASSRGENIQYF. The whole variable domain, remainder taken from reference TRBV7-2 and TRBJ2-4, is GAGVSQSPSNKVTEKGKDVELRCDPISGHTALYWYRQSLGQGLEFLIYFQGNSAPDKSGLPSDRFSAERTGGSVSTLTIQRTQQEDSAVYLCASSRGENIQYFGAGTRLSVL.

This clonotype was detected many times. This rearrangement joins TRBV6-6 to TRBJ2-2, with a weak D call TRBD2 (6 bases). The CDR3 sequence is 14 residues long. V lost 8 bases and J lost 8, with 18 bases in between. Germline V gene data show CDR1 as MNHNY and CDR2 as SVGAGI (reference sequence). CDR3 region: CASAAGSLGGELFF. Here the CDR3 DNA reads TGTGCCAGCGCAGCGGGCTCATTGGGGGGGGAGCTGTTTTTT.

The table lists this clonotype with many counts. The chain is built from TRBV6-5 and TRBJ1-6, with 12 bases matching TRBD1. This CDR3 has 14 residues. CDR1 is MNHEY and CDR2 is SVGAGI in the germline V gene. V lost 6 bases and J lost 7; bases outside the gene matches: 1. Here the CDR3 DNA reads TGTGCCAGCAGGGGGACAGGGGGCAATTCACCCCTCCACTTT. Amino acid sequence: CASRGTGGNSPLHF.

In its sample, this clonotype was seen many times. This CDR3 is CASSPERGRGNYEQYF. For the CDR3, the DNA is TGTGCCAGCAGTCCCGAGAGGGGTCGGGGCAACTACGAGCAGTACTTC. The genes are TRBV6-5 and TRBJ2-7; D is tentatively TRBD1 or TRBD2 (5 bases each). Deletions cut 5 bases from V and 3 bases from J, with 20 bases between. This CDR3 is built from 16 residues. Germline V gives CDR1 MNHEY, CDR2 SVGAGI.

J is TRBJ1-1 and V is TRBV20-1; D unresolved. Germline CDR1 is DFQATT and CDR2 is SNEGSKA (reference sequence). This CDR3 has 12 residues. Trimming cost V 1 base and J 3 bases, with 6 bases left between them. The CDR3 DNA reads TGCAGTGCTAGAGTTACCGACACTGAAGCTTTCTTT. Translating it yields CSARVTDTEAFF.

The sample holds many counts of this clonotype. V usage is TRBV27 and J usage is TRBJ2-2; 10 bases are a match to TRBD1. Germline loops: CDR1 MNHEY, CDR2 SMNVEV (reference sequence). J lost 3 bases, V lost 3 bases, and 4 bases had no gene match. CDR3 length: 16 residues. The CDR3 sequence is CASSLRTGGYTGELFF. In nucleotides, the CDR3 is TGTGCCAGCAGTTTGCGGACAGGGGGGTACACCGGGGAGCTGTTTTTT.

This clonotype was picked up many times. V gene TRBV7-8 combines with J gene TRBJ1-5; no reliable D call. This CDR3 is built from 15 residues. The V end lost 5 bases, the J end lost 1 base, and 12 bases lay between the germline ends. CDR1 is SGHVS, CDR2 FQNEAQ, per germline. The CDR3 sequence is CASSPMAGSNQPQHF. In nucleotides, the CDR3 is TGTGCCAGCAGCCCTATGGCTGGGAGCAATCAGCCCCAGCATTTT.

At least ten counts were recorded for this clonotype. V is TRBV12-3 or TRBV12-4 and J is TRBJ1-1; D may be TRBD1 (6 bases). The CDR3 sequence is 13 residues long. V lost 6 bases to trimming and J lost 6 bases, with 14 bases between them. The CDR3 DNA follows: TGTGCCAGCAGCGGGGGCCCTATCTCTGAAGCTTTCTTT. Its protein is CASSGGPISEAFF.

This clonotype has a count of ten or more. The chain combines TRBV14 with TRBJ1-1, with 7 nucleotides matching TRBD1. This CDR3 region has 14 residues. V trimming: 5 bases; J trimming: 5 bases; junction bases outside the gene matches: 8. Germline-derived CDR1 and CDR2 are SGHDN and FVKESK. Here the CDR3 reads CASSFQGGKTEAFF. As DNA, the CDR3 is TGTGCCAGCAGCTTTCAGGGGGGTAAGACTGAAGCTTTCTTT.

This clonotype was counted many times. V gene TRBV30 combines with J gene TRBJ1-1; 7 bases fit TRBD1. This CDR3 comprises 12 residues. Trimming took 5 bases from V and 1 from J; bases not matched to a gene: 1. Germline assignment: CDR1 GTSNPN and CDR2 SVGIG (reference sequence). The CDR3 nucleotides read TGTGCCTGGGACAGGGCGAACACTGAAGCTTTCTTT. Protein: CAWDRANTEAFF.

In its sample, this clonotype was seen a few times. The rearrangement uses TRBV27 and TRBJ1-6, with 7 bases aligning to TRBD1. With V trimmed by 0 bases and J by 8 bases, 4 bases remained unmatched. The germline CDR1 and CDR2 sequences are MNHEY and SMNVEV (reference sequence). This CDR3 comprises 15 residues. The CDR3 DNA is TGTGCCAGCAGTTTATCAGGGACAGACTATTCACCCCTCCACTTT. As protein: CASSLSGTDYSPLHF.